This TCR beta chain was found in a study of preoperative IRX-2 immunotherapy in early breast cancer. Treatment defined: preoperative locoregional IRX-2 cytokine immunotherapy. This phase Ib study tested locoregional IRX-2 cytokine immunotherapy given before surgery. Trimming cost V 2 bases and J 5 bases, with 13 bases left between them. This CDR3 has 15 residues. The germline V gene encodes CDR1 SGHNT and CDR2 YENEEA. Method: immunoSEQ multiplex PCR; TCRdb's copy keeps in-frame clones and lacks some. The sample lists about 38,000 clones, roughly 82% occurring once. This chain uses TRBV11-3 with TRBJ2-4; perhaps D is TRBD1 or TRBD2 (6 bases each). Specimen: lymph node tissue, collected after IRX-2 immunotherapy. This TCR was recovered from a human donor with breast cancer. The CDR3 sequence: CASSLSTGAQNIQYF. The CDR3 nucleotides are TGTGCCAGCAGCTTATCGACGGGGGCCCAAAACATTCAGTACTTC.